The following is a TCR beta chain sequence with its context. The data are from a study of human T cells and chemical hapten exposure. Stated time point: patch test 2, 6 weeks after DPC sensitization. As for treatment: therapeutic diphenylcyclopropenone sensitization with weekly scalp DPC. Separate cDNA molecules received unique molecular identifiers, which the library attached to them. TCRdb passed the RACE reads through MiXCR, listing each CDR3 protein once. The sample includes approximately 350,000 distinct CDR3 sequences, about 6% of them seen just once. CDR1 is SGHTA and CDR2 is FQGNSA in the germline V gene. The CDR3 loop spans 17 amino acids. The ends lost 4 bases at V and 5 bases at J; junction bases unmatched: 9.

The chain employs TRBV7-2 and TRBJ2-5; 14 bases match TRBD2. The sequence was obtained from a woman under 30 with alopecia areata. Some clones in this sample may be carry-over from other donors' samples. This material consisted of whole blood, taken in connection with sensitization to the hapten diphenylcyclopropenone (DPC). Here the CDR3 DNA reads TGTGCCAGCAGCTCGACTAGCGGGGGGGGACACCGGGAGACCCAGTACTTC. This encodes CASSSTSGGGHRETQYF.